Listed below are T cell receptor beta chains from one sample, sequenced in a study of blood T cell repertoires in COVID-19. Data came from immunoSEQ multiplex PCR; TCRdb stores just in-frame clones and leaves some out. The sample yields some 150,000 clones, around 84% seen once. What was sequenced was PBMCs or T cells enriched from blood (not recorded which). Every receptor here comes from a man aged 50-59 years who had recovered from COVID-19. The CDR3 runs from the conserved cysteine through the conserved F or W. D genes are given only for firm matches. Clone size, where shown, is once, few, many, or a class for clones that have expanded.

CDR3 DNA: TGTGCCAGCAGCTTAGGGGCGGGCGGCGTAGCTCTACAAGAGACCCAGTACTTC
CDR3 protein: CASSLGAGGVALQETQYF
CDR3 length: 18
D gene: .
J gene: TRBJ2-5
V gene: TRBV7-9
clone size: .

CDR3 DNA: TGTGCCAGCAGTAAGCTAGGACAGGGCCATGGCTACACCTTC
CDR3 protein: CASSKLGQGHGYTF
CDR3 length: 14
D gene: TRBD1
J gene: TRBJ1-2
V gene: TRBV6-2/TRBV6-3
clone size: once

CDR3 DNA: TGTGCCAGCTCGGAACAGGTGGGGGAAAAACTGTTTTTT
CDR3 protein: CASSEQVGEKLFF
CDR3 length: 13
D gene: .
J gene: TRBJ1-4
V gene: TRBV18
clone size: few

CDR3 DNA: TGCGCCAGCAGCCAAGATTATCCGATAGCGGGGGGGCGGGAGACCCAGTACTTC
CDR3 protein: CASSQDYPIAGGRETQYF
CDR3 length: 18
D gene: TRBD2
J gene: TRBJ2-5
V gene: TRBV4-1
clone size: .

CDR3 DNA: TGTGCCAGCAGCGACAGTACTAACTATGGCTACACCTTC
CDR3 protein: CASSDSTNYGYTF
CDR3 length: 13
D gene: .
J gene: TRBJ1-2
V gene: TRBV12-3/TRBV12-4
clone size: .

CDR3 DNA: TGCAGCGTTGCAGCCGGGACAGGGAACACCGGGGAGCTGTTTTTT
CDR3 protein: CSVAAGTGNTGELFF
CDR3 length: 15
D gene: TRBD1
J gene: TRBJ2-2
V gene: TRBV29-1
clone size: .

CDR3 DNA: TGTGCCACCCGATCGGGGGGCCTTAGGAATGAGCAGTTCTTC
CDR3 protein: CATRSGGLRNEQFF
CDR3 length: 14
D gene: .
J gene: TRBJ2-1
V gene: TRBV24-1
clone size: once

CDR3 DNA: TGTGCCTGGAGTGTACAGAACAGAAACTATGGCTACACCTTC
CDR3 protein: CAWSVQNRNYGYTF
CDR3 length: 14
D gene: .
J gene: TRBJ1-2
V gene: TRBV30
clone size: few

CDR3 DNA: TGTGCCAGCAGTTTGGGCAGGGGGAATGGCTACACCTTC
CDR3 protein: CASSLGRGNGYTF
CDR3 length: 13
D gene: TRBD1
J gene: TRBJ1-2
V gene: TRBV28
clone size: once

CDR3 DNA: TGTGCCAGCAGCACACGGGGAAAACTGTTTTTT
CDR3 protein: CASSTRGKLFF
CDR3 length: 11
D gene: .
J gene: TRBJ1-4
V gene: TRBV25-1
clone size: .

CDR3 DNA: TGTGCCAGTAGTATGGTCTGGGGCAGCCCTTATGGCTACACCTTC
CDR3 protein: CASSMVWGSPYGYTF
CDR3 length: 15
D gene: .
J gene: TRBJ1-2
V gene: TRBV19
clone size: .

CDR3 DNA: TGCGCCAGCAGCCCACAGGGTTGGAACAGGGGGTCTTTGGGCGCTTTCTTT
CDR3 protein: CASSPQGWNRGSLGAFF
CDR3 length: 17
D gene: TRBD1
J gene: TRBJ1-1
V gene: TRBV4-1
clone size: .

CDR3 DNA: TGCAGCGCCCTCTCAGGGGGGGAGACCCAGTACTTC
CDR3 protein: CSALSGGETQYF
CDR3 length: 12
D gene: .
J gene: TRBJ2-5
V gene: TRBV29-1
clone size: .

CDR3 DNA: TGTGCCAGCAGCGTAAGTCCTAGCGGGGGGCCAGGACAGTTCTTC
CDR3 protein: CASSVSPSGGPGQFF
CDR3 length: 15
D gene: TRBD2
J gene: TRBJ2-1
V gene: TRBV9
clone size: .

CDR3 DNA: TGTGCCAGCAGCCCGACAGCGGGGGGCGGAGAGACCCAGTACTTC
CDR3 protein: CASSPTAGGGETQYF
CDR3 length: 15
D gene: TRBD2
J gene: TRBJ2-5
V gene: TRBV28
clone size: .

CDR3 DNA: TGTGCCAGCAGCCCTCAGACAGGAACTAACTATGGCTACACCTTC
CDR3 protein: CASSPQTGTNYGYTF
CDR3 length: 15
D gene: .
J gene: TRBJ1-2
V gene: TRBV11-2
clone size: .

CDR3 DNA: TGTGCCAGCAGCTTAGACGGGAACACCGGGGAGCTGTTTTTT
CDR3 protein: CASSLDGNTGELFF
CDR3 length: 14
D gene: .
J gene: TRBJ2-2
V gene: TRBV7-8
clone size: .

CDR3 DNA: TGTGCCATCAGTGAGCCGGGGGGGCCGATCTCCTACGAGCAGTACTTC
CDR3 protein: CAISEPGGPISYEQYF
CDR3 length: 16
D gene: TRBD2
J gene: TRBJ2-7
V gene: TRBV10-3
clone size: few

CDR3 DNA: TGTGCCTGGAGGAAGAAGGGGGGGGGAGATACGCAGTATTTT
CDR3 protein: CAWRKKGGGDTQYF
CDR3 length: 14
D gene: .
J gene: TRBJ2-3
V gene: TRBV30
clone size: .

CDR3 DNA: TGTGCCAGCAGCGTAGGATCCGGGTATAATTCACCCCTCCACTTT
CDR3 protein: CASSVGSGYNSPLHF
CDR3 length: 15
D gene: .
J gene: TRBJ1-6
V gene: TRBV9
clone size: .

CDR3 DNA: TGTGCCAGCAGCTTTTCCCCAGACGGAGCTGGTGAGCAGTTCTTC
CDR3 protein: CASSFSPDGAGEQFF
CDR3 length: 15
D gene: .
J gene: TRBJ2-1
V gene: TRBV7-2
clone size: .

CDR3 DNA: TGCGCCAGCAGTGATGGCCGGACAGGGGGTTTCATGAACACTGAAGCTTTCTTT
CDR3 protein: CASSDGRTGGFMNTEAFF
CDR3 length: 18
D gene: TRBD1
J gene: TRBJ1-1
V gene: TRBV10-2
clone size: once

CDR3 DNA: TGTGCCAGCTCACCAAGCATCGGGGGACAGGGAAATTCACCCCTCCACTTT
CDR3 protein: CASSPSIGGQGNSPLHF
CDR3 length: 17
D gene: TRBD1
J gene: TRBJ1-6
V gene: TRBV18
clone size: few

CDR3 DNA: TGTGCCAGCAGTATAGACAGGGGGCACTATGGCTACACCTTC
CDR3 protein: CASSIDRGHYGYTF
CDR3 length: 14
D gene: TRBD1
J gene: TRBJ1-2
V gene: TRBV9
clone size: few

CDR3 DNA: TGTGCCAGCATTTTGACCACCGGGGCTGAAGCTTTCTTT
CDR3 protein: CASILTTGAEAFF
CDR3 length: 13
D gene: .
J gene: TRBJ1-1
V gene: TRBV12-3/TRBV12-4
clone size: .

CDR3 DNA: TGTGCCTGGAGTGTAGGGGGTGATCAGCCCCAGCATTTT
CDR3 protein: CAWSVGGDQPQHF
CDR3 length: 13
D gene: .
J gene: TRBJ1-5
V gene: TRBV30
clone size: .

CDR3 DNA: TGCGCCAGCAGACCGGGACAGGGTAGTTCACCCCTCCACTTT
CDR3 protein: CASRPGQGSSPLHF
CDR3 length: 14
D gene: TRBD1
J gene: TRBJ1-6
V gene: TRBV5-1
clone size: .

CDR3 DNA: TGCAGCGCCGCAGCCGGGACAGGGGTGTTGACCTACGAGCAGTACTTC
CDR3 protein: CSAAAGTGVLTYEQYF
CDR3 length: 16
D gene: TRBD1
J gene: TRBJ2-7
V gene: TRBV29-1
clone size: .

CDR3 DNA: TGTGCCAGCAGCTTCAGACAGGGAAGAGACACTGAAGCTTTCTTT
CDR3 protein: CASSFRQGRDTEAFF
CDR3 length: 15
D gene: TRBD1
J gene: TRBJ1-1
V gene: TRBV7-8
clone size: .

CDR3 DNA: TGTGCCAGCAGCGACTGGGGACAGGGTGACTATGGCTACACCTTC
CDR3 protein: CASSDWGQGDYGYTF
CDR3 length: 15
D gene: TRBD1
J gene: TRBJ1-2
V gene: TRBV5-4
clone size: few

CDR3 DNA: TGTGCCAGCAGCCCACGCGCTCTCCCCGGGGAGCTGTTTTTT
CDR3 protein: CASSPRALPGELFF
CDR3 length: 14
D gene: .
J gene: TRBJ2-2
V gene: TRBV7-2
clone size: .

CDR3 DNA: TGTGCCAGTAGTATATTGGGGAGAACTGAAGCTTTCTTT
CDR3 protein: CASSILGRTEAFF
CDR3 length: 13
D gene: .
J gene: TRBJ1-1
V gene: TRBV19
clone size: .

CDR3 DNA: TGTGCCAGCAACCCCCAGGGGGACAGAGGGACTGAAGCTTTCTTT
CDR3 protein: CASNPQGDRGTEAFF
CDR3 length: 15
D gene: TRBD1
J gene: TRBJ1-1
V gene: TRBV2
clone size: .

CDR3 DNA: TGTGCCAGCAGCTTGTACGCGGCCCTGAACACTGAAGCTTTCTTT
CDR3 protein: CASSLYAALNTEAFF
CDR3 length: 15
D gene: .
J gene: TRBJ1-1
V gene: TRBV5-6
clone size: .

CDR3 DNA: TGTGCCAGCATAAGGGAGTCCAACGCTGAAGCTTTCTTT
CDR3 protein: CASIRESNAEAFF
CDR3 length: 13
D gene: .
J gene: TRBJ1-1
V gene: TRBV6-5
clone size: .

CDR3 DNA: TGTGCCAGCAGCTCGGAGAGACAGACTGAAGCTTTCTTT
CDR3 protein: CASSSERQTEAFF
CDR3 length: 13
D gene: .
J gene: TRBJ1-1
V gene: TRBV11-2
clone size: .

CDR3 DNA: TGTGCCAGCAGTCGGACTAGCGGGGCCTACGAGCAGTACTTC
CDR3 protein: CASSRTSGAYEQYF
CDR3 length: 14
D gene: TRBD2
J gene: TRBJ2-7
V gene: TRBV27
clone size: .

CDR3 DNA: TGTGCCACCAGTGGGGGACAGGGATTAGCTAACTATGGCTACACCTTC
CDR3 protein: CATSGGQGLANYGYTF
CDR3 length: 16
D gene: TRBD1
J gene: TRBJ1-2
V gene: TRBV24-1
clone size: .

CDR3 DNA: TGTGCCAGCTCACCCCAGACTGGGGGCCCAATAGCCAAAAACATTCAGTACTTC
CDR3 protein: CASSPQTGGPIAKNIQYF
CDR3 length: 18
D gene: .
J gene: TRBJ2-4
V gene: TRBV18
clone size: .

CDR3 DNA: TGTGCCAGTCGAACAGGGGGCGAGGGCTACACCTTC
CDR3 protein: CASRTGGEGYTF
CDR3 length: 12
D gene: TRBD1
J gene: TRBJ1-2
V gene: TRBV6-5
clone size: .

CDR3 DNA: TGTGCCAGCAGTCGAGACAGGGGCGCCTACAATGAGCAGTTCTTC
CDR3 protein: CASSRDRGAYNEQFF
CDR3 length: 15
D gene: TRBD1
J gene: TRBJ2-1
V gene: TRBV14
clone size: few

CDR3 DNA: TGTGCCTGGAGGGGACAGGGGATTCGATCTGGGGCCAACGTCCTGACTTTC
CDR3 protein: CAWRGQGIRSGANVLTF
CDR3 length: 17
D gene: TRBD1
J gene: TRBJ2-6
V gene: TRBV30
clone size: .

CDR3 DNA: TGCAGCGTTGGCGGGACAGGGGGATATGGCTACACCTTC
CDR3 protein: CSVGGTGGYGYTF
CDR3 length: 13
D gene: TRBD1
J gene: TRBJ1-2
V gene: TRBV29-1
clone size: .

CDR3 DNA: TGTGCCAGCAGCCAAGGTCTCGGGGGGGGGACTCAGCCCCAGCATTTT
CDR3 protein: CASSQGLGGGTQPQHF
CDR3 length: 16
D gene: .
J gene: TRBJ1-5
V gene: TRBV3-1/TRBV3-2
clone size: .

CDR3 DNA: TGTGCCAGCAGTGCCGGGACTAGCGGGGGGAGGACCCAGTACTTC
CDR3 protein: CASSAGTSGGRTQYF
CDR3 length: 15
D gene: TRBD2
J gene: TRBJ2-5
V gene: TRBV6-6
clone size: .

CDR3 DNA: TGTGCCAGCAGTGAATGGGGCAGTGGGAAAACTGAAGCTTTCTTT
CDR3 protein: CASSEWGSGKTEAFF
CDR3 length: 15
D gene: .
J gene: TRBJ1-1
V gene: TRBV6-1
clone size: .

CDR3 DNA: TGTGCCAGCAGCTTGAGTACAGGGGACACCGGGGAGCTGTTTTTT
CDR3 protein: CASSLSTGDTGELFF
CDR3 length: 15
D gene: TRBD1
J gene: TRBJ2-2
V gene: TRBV5-5
clone size: .

CDR3 DNA: TGTGCCTGGGGGACCCAACAGGGGGGAGCTTTCTTT
CDR3 protein: CAWGTQQGGAFF
CDR3 length: 12
D gene: TRBD1
J gene: TRBJ1-1
V gene: TRBV30
clone size: .

CDR3 DNA: TGTGCCAGTAGTATTGGACAGGGGGCCTCGGAAGGCTACACCTTC
CDR3 protein: CASSIGQGASEGYTF
CDR3 length: 15
D gene: TRBD1
J gene: TRBJ1-2
V gene: TRBV19
clone size: .

CDR3 DNA: TGCGCCAGCAGCAAGACAGGGGGGGATCAGCCCCAGCATTTT
CDR3 protein: CASSKTGGDQPQHF
CDR3 length: 14
D gene: TRBD1
J gene: TRBJ1-5
V gene: TRBV5-1
clone size: few

CDR3 DNA: TGTGCCAGCAGTGAAGGGGGCGCGTTTGGCTACACCTTC
CDR3 protein: CASSEGGAFGYTF
CDR3 length: 13
D gene: TRBD1
J gene: TRBJ1-2
V gene: TRBV6-4
clone size: .

CDR3 DNA: TGTGCCAGTAGTGCGGGACAGCCGCAAGGGGCCAACGTCCTGACTTTC
CDR3 protein: CASSAGQPQGANVLTF
CDR3 length: 16
D gene: .
J gene: TRBJ2-6
V gene: TRBV19
clone size: .

CDR3 DNA: TGTGCCAGCTCACAAGGACAGGGTAGCACAGATACGCAGTATTTT
CDR3 protein: CASSQGQGSTDTQYF
CDR3 length: 15
D gene: TRBD1
J gene: TRBJ2-3
V gene: TRBV18
clone size: .

CDR3 DNA: TGTGCCAGCAGCTTAGGCGTCTTCGGGGGACGTAATTCACCCCTCCACTTT
CDR3 protein: CASSLGVFGGRNSPLHF
CDR3 length: 17
D gene: .
J gene: TRBJ1-6
V gene: TRBV7-3
clone size: .

CDR3 DNA: TGCGCCAGCAGTCATTCCCTCGGGACAGGGGTAACTGGGGCCAACGTCCTGACTTTC
CDR3 protein: CASSHSLGTGVTGANVLTF
CDR3 length: 19
D gene: TRBD1
J gene: TRBJ2-6
V gene: TRBV23-1
clone size: .

CDR3 DNA: TGCGCCAGCAGCGATGGGAGGGCAGGAGTCGGCTACACCTTC
CDR3 protein: CASSDGRAGVGYTF
CDR3 length: 14
D gene: .
J gene: TRBJ1-2
V gene: TRBV5-1
clone size: few

CDR3 DNA: TGCGCCAGCAGCCAAGCTAGCTCTCTTTACTATGGCTACACCTTC
CDR3 protein: CASSQASSLYYGYTF
CDR3 length: 15
D gene: .
J gene: TRBJ1-2
V gene: TRBV4-1
clone size: .